This T cell receptor (beta chain) originates from a study of response to subunit inactivated influenza vaccine. Whole-study results and caveats: That few new T cells are recruited by each seasonal influenza vaccination was the authors' suggestion.

There are a few counts of this clonotype. The antigen remains undetermined. TCRdb reanalysed the RT-PCR reads using MiXCR and keeps one entry per CDR3 protein. The sample comprises roughly 670,000 distinct CDR3 sequences, 14% of which are singletons, and 7.6% rests with the top ten. The germline V gene has CDR1 SGHTA and CDR2 FQGNSA. V shed 2 bases and J shed 4 bases, with 9 bases lying between them. The CDR3 sequence is 14 residues long. This clonotype originated in a man aged 50-60 years who received an inactivated influenza vaccine. This specimen consisted of PBMCs from blood, obtained roughly 2 weeks before vaccination. The chain joins TRBV7-2 to TRBJ1-5, with D possibly being TRBD1 (5 bases). CDR3 region: CASSLTGLNQPQHF. As DNA, the CDR3 is TGTGCCAGCAGCTTAACGGGACTGAATCAGCCCCAGCATTTT.